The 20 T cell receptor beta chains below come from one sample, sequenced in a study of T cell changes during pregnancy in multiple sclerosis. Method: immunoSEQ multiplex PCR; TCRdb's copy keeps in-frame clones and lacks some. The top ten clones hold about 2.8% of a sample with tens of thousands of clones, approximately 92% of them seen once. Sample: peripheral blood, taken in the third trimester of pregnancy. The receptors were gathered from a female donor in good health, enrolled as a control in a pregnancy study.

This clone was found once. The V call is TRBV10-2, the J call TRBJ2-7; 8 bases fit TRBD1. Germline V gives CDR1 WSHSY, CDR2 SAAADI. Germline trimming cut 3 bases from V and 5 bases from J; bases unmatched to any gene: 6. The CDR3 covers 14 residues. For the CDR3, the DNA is TGCGCCAGCAGTGAAGGACAGGGAACCGACGAGCAGTACTTC. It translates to CASSEGQGTDEQYF.

The CDR3 region has the DNA TGTGCCAGCAGCTTCGGACTAGCGGGACGCGAGCAGTACTTC. Protein sequence: CASSFGLAGREQYF. The V call is TRBV7-6, the J call TRBJ2-7; 12 bases are a match to TRBD2. V dropped 3 bases and J dropped 6; count of bases not matched to a gene: 3. The CDR3 is made up of 14 amino acids. Germline assignment: CDR1 SGHVS and CDR2 FNYEAQ.

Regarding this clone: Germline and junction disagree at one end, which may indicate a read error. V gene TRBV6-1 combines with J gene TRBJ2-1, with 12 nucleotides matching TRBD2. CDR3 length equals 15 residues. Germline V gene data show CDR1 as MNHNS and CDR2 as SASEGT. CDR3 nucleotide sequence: TGTGCCAGCAGGGAAGGACTAGCGGGATATTTTGAGCAGTTCTTC. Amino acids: CASREGLAGYFEQFF.

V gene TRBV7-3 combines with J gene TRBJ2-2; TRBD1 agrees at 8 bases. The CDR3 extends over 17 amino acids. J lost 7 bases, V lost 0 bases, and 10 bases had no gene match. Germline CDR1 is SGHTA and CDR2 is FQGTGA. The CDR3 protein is CASSLTPDRGKGGELFF. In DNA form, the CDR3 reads TGTGCCAGCAGCTTAACTCCCGACAGGGGAAAGGGCGGGGAGCTGTTTTTT.

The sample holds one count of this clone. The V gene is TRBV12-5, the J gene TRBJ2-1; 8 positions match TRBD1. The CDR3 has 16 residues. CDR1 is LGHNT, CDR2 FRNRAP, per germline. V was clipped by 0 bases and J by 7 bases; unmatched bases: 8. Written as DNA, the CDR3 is TGTGCTAGTGGTTTGGTACTGACAGGGGAGGTGAATGAGCAGTTCTTC. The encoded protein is CASGLVLTGEVNEQFF. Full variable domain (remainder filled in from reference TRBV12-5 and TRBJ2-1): DARVTQTPRHKVTEMGQEVTMRCQPILGHNTVFWYRQTMMQGLELLAYFRNRAPLDDSGMPKDRFSAEMPDATLATLKIQPSEPRDSAVYFCASGLVLTGEVNEQFFGPGTRLTVL.

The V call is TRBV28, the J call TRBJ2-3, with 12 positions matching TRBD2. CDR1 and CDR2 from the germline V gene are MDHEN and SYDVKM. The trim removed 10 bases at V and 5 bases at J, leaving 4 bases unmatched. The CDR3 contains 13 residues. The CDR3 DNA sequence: TGTGCCACCCAACTAGCGGGAGGAGATACGCAGTATTTT. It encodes CATQLAGGDTQYF. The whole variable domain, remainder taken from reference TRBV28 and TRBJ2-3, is DVKVTQSSRYLVKRTGEKVFLECVQDMDHENMFWYRQDPGLGLRLIYFSYDVKMKEKGDIPEGYSVSREKKERFSLILESASTNQTSMYLCATQLAGGDTQYFGPGTRLTVL.

CDR3 amino acids: CASPGGLAPPEQFF. The CDR3 nucleotides read TGCGCCAGCCCGGGAGGACTAGCGCCTCCCGAGCAGTTCTTC. The rearrangement links TRBV23-1 to TRBJ2-1; 9 bases match TRBD2. TRBV23-1 is an ORF for which the function is uncertain. V shed 8 bases, J shed 10 bases, and the junction held 12 bases outside the gene matches. The CDR3 is 14 residues long.

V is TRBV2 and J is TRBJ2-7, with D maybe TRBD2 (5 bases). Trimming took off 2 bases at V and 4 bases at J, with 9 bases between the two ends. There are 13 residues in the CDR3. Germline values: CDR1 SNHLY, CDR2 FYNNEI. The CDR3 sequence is CASSEREKYEQYF. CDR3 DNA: TGTGCCAGCAGTGAACGGGAAAAATACGAGCAGTACTTC.

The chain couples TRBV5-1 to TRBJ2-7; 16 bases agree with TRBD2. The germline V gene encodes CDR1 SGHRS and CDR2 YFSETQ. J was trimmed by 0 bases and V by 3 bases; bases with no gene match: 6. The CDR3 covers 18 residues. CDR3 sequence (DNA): TGCGCCAGCAGCTGGGGACTAGCGGGAGGGCCGAGCTCCTACGAGCAGTACTTC. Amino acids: CASSWGLAGGPSSYEQYF.

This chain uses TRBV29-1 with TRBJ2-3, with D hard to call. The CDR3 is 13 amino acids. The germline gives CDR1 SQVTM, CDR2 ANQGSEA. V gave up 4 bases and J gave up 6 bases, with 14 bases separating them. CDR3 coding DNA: TGCAGCGTTGGGCGCGACTCCCGGGATACGCAGTATTTT. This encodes CSVGRDSRDTQYF.

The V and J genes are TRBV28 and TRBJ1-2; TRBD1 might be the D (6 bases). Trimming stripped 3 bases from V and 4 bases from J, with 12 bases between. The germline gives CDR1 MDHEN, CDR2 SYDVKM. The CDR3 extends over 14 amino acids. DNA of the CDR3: TGTGCCAGCAGTTTCTTGGTGACAGGCTATGGCTACACCTTC. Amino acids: CASSFLVTGYGYTF.

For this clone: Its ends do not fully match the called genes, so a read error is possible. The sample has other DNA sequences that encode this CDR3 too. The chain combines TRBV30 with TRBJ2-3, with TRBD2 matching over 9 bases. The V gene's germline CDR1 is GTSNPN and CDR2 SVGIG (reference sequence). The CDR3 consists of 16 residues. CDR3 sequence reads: CAWSGARLADTDTQYF. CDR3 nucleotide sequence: TGTGCCTGGAGTGGGGCCCGACTAGCGGACACAGATACACAGTATTTT.

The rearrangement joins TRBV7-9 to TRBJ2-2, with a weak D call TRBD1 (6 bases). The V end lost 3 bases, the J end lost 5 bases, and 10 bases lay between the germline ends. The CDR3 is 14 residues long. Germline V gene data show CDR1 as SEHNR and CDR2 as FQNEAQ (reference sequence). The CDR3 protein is CASSLGRGTGELFF. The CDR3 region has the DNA TGTGCCAGCAGCTTGGGCAGGGGTACCGGGGAGCTGTTTTTT.

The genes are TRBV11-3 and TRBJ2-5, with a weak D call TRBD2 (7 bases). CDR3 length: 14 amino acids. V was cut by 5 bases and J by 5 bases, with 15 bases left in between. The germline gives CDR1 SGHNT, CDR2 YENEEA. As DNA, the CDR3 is TGTGCCAGCAGCCCAAACCGGGGGGCGGAGACCCAGTACTTC. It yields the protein CASSPNRGAETQYF.

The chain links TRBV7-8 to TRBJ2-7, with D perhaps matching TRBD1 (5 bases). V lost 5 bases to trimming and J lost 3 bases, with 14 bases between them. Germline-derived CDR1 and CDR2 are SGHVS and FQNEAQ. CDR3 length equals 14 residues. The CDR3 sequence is CASSVPQGYYEQYF. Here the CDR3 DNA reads TGTGCCAGCAGCGTACCTCAGGGATACTACGAGCAGTACTTC.

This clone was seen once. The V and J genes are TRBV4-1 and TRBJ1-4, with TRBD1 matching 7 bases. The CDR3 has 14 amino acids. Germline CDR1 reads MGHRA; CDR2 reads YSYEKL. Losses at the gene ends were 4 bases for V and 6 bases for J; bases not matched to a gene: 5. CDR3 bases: TGCGCCAGCAGCCTGGGACAGCTTTATGAAAAACTGTTTTTT. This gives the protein CASSLGQLYEKLFF.

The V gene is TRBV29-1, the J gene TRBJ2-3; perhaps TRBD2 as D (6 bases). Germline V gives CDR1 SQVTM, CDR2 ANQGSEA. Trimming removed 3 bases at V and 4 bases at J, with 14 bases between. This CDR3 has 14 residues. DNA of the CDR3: TGCAGCGTTGACCTCGGGGGTGGGGCAGATACGCAGTATTTT. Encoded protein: CSVDLGGGADTQYF.

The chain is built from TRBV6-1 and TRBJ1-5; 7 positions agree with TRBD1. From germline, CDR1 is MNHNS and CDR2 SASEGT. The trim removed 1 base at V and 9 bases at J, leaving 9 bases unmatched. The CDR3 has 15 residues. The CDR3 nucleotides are TGTGCCAGCAGTGAAGAAGAGGGGGCCCAATGGCCCCAGCATTTT. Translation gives CASSEEEGAQWPQHF.

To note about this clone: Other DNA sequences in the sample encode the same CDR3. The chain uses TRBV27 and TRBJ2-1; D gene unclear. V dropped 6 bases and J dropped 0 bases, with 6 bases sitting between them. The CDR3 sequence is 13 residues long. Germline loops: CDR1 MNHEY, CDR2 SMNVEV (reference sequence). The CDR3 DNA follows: TGTGCCAGCAGCCTGAGCTCCTACAATGAGCAGTTCTTC. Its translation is CASSLSSYNEQFF.

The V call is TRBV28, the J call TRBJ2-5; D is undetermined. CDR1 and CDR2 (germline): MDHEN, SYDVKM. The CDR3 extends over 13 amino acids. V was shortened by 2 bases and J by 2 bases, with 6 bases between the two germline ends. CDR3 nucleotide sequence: TGTGCCAGCAGTTTAGGCAGGCAAGAGACCCAGTACTTC. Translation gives CASSLGRQETQYF.